One sample yielded the 24 T cell receptor beta chains listed below, sequenced in a study of T cell responses to AZD1222 COVID-19 vaccine (dated by TCRdb to about 2021). The time point tag for this specimen amounts to: about 28 days (+/-7) after the second vaccine dose. The library was generated by the immunoSEQ multiplex PCR assay. TCRdb stores this immuneACCESS table with in-frame sequences only. Part of the clones is absent; in the studies checked, under half of the shortfall reflects unresolved V genes, and no reason is known for the rest. The sample profile shows around 200,000 clones; 90% to 95% of them were found once. Under 2% of the sample is taken by the ten largest. The sequencing here drew on peripheral blood, taken 28 days after the second AZD1222 dose. These receptors were obtained from an adult who received the AZD1222 COVID-19 vaccine.

The chain links TRBV19 to TRBJ1-1; the D gene is possibly TRBD1 (5 bases). The CDR3 has 13 residues. V was shortened by 3 bases and J by 4 bases, with 9 bases between the two germline ends. The germline V gene has CDR1 LNHDA and CDR2 SQIVND (reference sequence). CDR3 sequence reads: CASSIRAGTEAFF. For the CDR3, the DNA is TGTGCCAGTAGTATCAGGGCAGGCACTGAAGCTTTCTTT.

The chain carries TRBV4-3 and TRBJ1-1; possible D gene TRBD1, 5 bases. V was trimmed by 0 bases and J by 3 bases, leaving 11 bases between them. Germline V gives CDR1 LGHNA, CDR2 YSLEER. The CDR3 has 15 residues. CDR3 sequence reads: CASSQDQGGDTEAFF. CDR3 DNA: TGCGCCAGCAGCCAAGATCAGGGCGGGGACACTGAAGCTTTCTTT.

V and J are TRBV19 and TRBJ2-6; D unresolved. Germline V gene data show CDR1 as LNHDA and CDR2 as SQIVND (reference sequence). Trimming stripped 1 base from V and 0 bases from J, with 10 bases between. This CDR3 region has 17 residues. This CDR3 is CASSIGVGSSGANVLTF. Here the CDR3 DNA reads TGTGCCAGTAGTATAGGTGTAGGCAGCTCTGGGGCCAACGTCCTGACTTTC.

The gene calls are TRBV4-3 and TRBJ1-3; no firm D call. The germline V gene encodes CDR1 LGHNA and CDR2 YSLEER. The CDR3 sequence is 16 residues long. V was pared by 1 base and J by 0 bases, with 10 bases between. The CDR3 DNA is TGCGCCAGCAGCCAAGCAATCTCAGGCTCTGGAAACACCATATATTTT. It is translated as CASSQAISGSGNTIYF.

The chain uses TRBV6-2 or TRBV6-3 and TRBJ1-3; D uncertain. Between the trimmed V and J ends, which lost 4 bases and 7 bases, there was a span of 14 bases. The CDR3 contains 14 residues. Germline assignment: CDR1 MNHEY and CDR2 SVGEGT. In nucleotides, the CDR3 is TGTGCCAGCAGTTCAAGAGGGCTGTGGAACACCATATATTTT. Its protein is CASSSRGLWNTIYF.

This rearrangement joins TRBV12-1 to TRBJ1-2; the table assigns TRBD1, which was not confirmed against the DNA. TRBV12-1 is given as a pseudogene. This CDR3 spans 15 amino acids. Here the CDR3 reads CASSFGRRGDYGYTF. The CDR3 DNA sequence: TGTGCCAGCAGCTTTGGACGCAGGGGAGACTATGGCTACACCTTC.

This sequence joins TRBV2 and TRBJ1-6, with D unresolved. The CDR3 length is 12 residues. V shed 4 bases and J shed 7 bases, with 5 bases lying between them. Germline V CDR1 and CDR2: SNHLY, FYNNEI. This chain's CDR3 is CASSARNSPLHF. The CDR3 DNA follows: TGTGCCAGCAGTGCTAGAAATTCACCCCTCCACTTT.

The chain combines TRBV15 with TRBJ2-1, with 15 bases identical to TRBD2. The CDR3 spans 17 residues. Looked up from germline, CDR1 is LNHNV and CDR2 is YYDKDF (reference sequence). V lost 0 bases to trimming and J lost 9 bases; unmatched junction nucleotides: 6. CDR3 residues: CATSRDRGLAGGREQFF. In DNA, the CDR3 is TGTGCCACCAGCAGAGATCGGGGACTAGCGGGGGGACGTGAGCAGTTCTTC.

The chain links TRBV28 to TRBJ2-7; maybe TRBD1 (5 bases). Germline V gene lookup returns CDR1 MDHEN and CDR2 SYDVKM. This CDR3 has 13 amino acids. Trimming took off 2 bases at V and 9 bases at J, with 14 bases between the two ends. CDR3 sequence: CASSLETARGQYF. The CDR3, as DNA: TGTGCCAGCAGTTTAGAGACAGCACGCGGGCAGTACTTC.

The chain employs TRBV24-1 and TRBJ1-5; 9 nucleotides line up with TRBD1. Germline V gives CDR1 KGHDR, CDR2 SFDVKD. V was clipped by 9 bases and J by 1 base; unmatched bases: 3. This CDR3 is built from 14 residues. The CDR3: CATRGQGSNQPQHF. As DNA, the CDR3 is TGTGCCACCCGGGGACAGGGAAGCAATCAGCCCCAGCATTTT.

This clone has just one count. V usage is TRBV11-2 and J usage is TRBJ1-2, with D maybe TRBD1 (6 bases). The V and J ends lost 3 bases and 6 bases respectively, with 11 bases between them. Germline V CDR1 and CDR2: SGHAT, FQNNGV. The length of the CDR3 is 13 residues. The CDR3 DNA sequence: TGTGCCAGCAGCTTCGGGGGCCTAAATGGCTACACCTTC. Translation gives CASSFGGLNGYTF.

The V gene is TRBV4-1, the J gene TRBJ2-1, with TRBD1 matching 7 bases. Germline assignment: CDR1 MGHRA and CDR2 YSYEKL. The CDR3 is made up of 17 amino acids. The trim removed 1 base at V and 1 base at J, leaving 7 bases unmatched. As DNA, the CDR3 is TGCGCCAGCAGCCAAGCCCGACAGGGAAGATCCTACAATGAGCAGTTCTTC. Translated: CASSQARQGRSYNEQFF.

The rearrangement uses TRBV9 and TRBJ2-5, with a weak D call TRBD2 (6 bases). The length of the CDR3 is 14 residues. V dropped 0 bases and J dropped 1 base, with 7 bases sitting between them. Germline V gene sequence: CDR1 SGDLS, CDR2 YYNGEE. CDR3 sequence: CASSVAGVQETQYF. CDR3 bases: TGTGCCAGCAGCGTAGCGGGAGTCCAAGAGACCCAGTACTTC.

The chain links TRBV30 to TRBJ1-2; D gene uncertain. Germline values: CDR1 GTSNPN, CDR2 SVGIG (reference sequence). With 1 base removed from V and 7 bases from J, the gap between germline ends came to 16 bases. The CDR3 spans 14 residues. CDR3 sequence reads: CAWSGVLEKGGYTF. Here the CDR3 DNA reads TGTGCCTGGAGTGGAGTACTGGAGAAAGGTGGCTACACCTTC. Combining the CDR3 with reference TRBV30 and TRBJ1-2 gives the whole variable domain SQTIHQWPATLVQPVGSPLSLECTVEGTSNPNLYWYRQAAGRGLQLLFYSVGIGQISSEVPQNLSASRPQDRQFILSSKKLLLSDSGFYLCAWSGVLEKGGYTFGSGTRLTVV.

This chain links TRBV5-1 with TRBJ1-3, with unresolved D. Trimming pared 4 bases from V and 0 bases from J, leaving 11 bases between. There are 15 residues in the CDR3. From germline, CDR1 is SGHRS and CDR2 YFSETQ. CDR3 nucleotide sequence: TGCGCCAGCAGCCTCGGTCAGGCCTCTGGAAACACCATATATTTT. The encoded protein is CASSLGQASGNTIYF.

This chain joins TRBV5-6 and TRBJ1-1; tentative D call: TRBD1 (5 bases). Trimming took off 4 bases at V and 5 bases at J, with 18 bases between the two ends. This CDR3 region has 15 residues. In germline, CDR1 is SGHDT, CDR2 YYEEEE. CDR3 region: CASSPSGTFGTEAFF. In nucleotides, the CDR3 is TGTGCCAGCAGCCCTTCCGGGACTTTCGGAACTGAAGCTTTCTTT.

The J gene is TRBJ1-6, the V gene TRBV4-2; D is ambiguous. The V gene's germline CDR1 is LGHNA and CDR2 YNFKEQ. The CDR3 is made up of 14 amino acids. Trimming shortened V by 0 bases and J by 4 bases, and 4 bases separated the two germline ends. Here the CDR3 reads CASSQEEYNSPLHF. Written as DNA, the CDR3 is TGTGCCAGCAGCCAAGAAGAATATAATTCACCCCTCCACTTT.

This chain joins TRBV9 and TRBJ1-5; a possible D gene is TRBD1 (5 bases). V was trimmed by 0 bases and J by 5 bases, leaving 12 bases between them. CDR1 and CDR2 from the germline V gene are SGDLS and YYNGEE. The CDR3 spans 15 residues. CDR3 amino acids: CASSVEGWRDQPQHF. CDR3 nucleotide sequence: TGTGCCAGCAGCGTAGAGGGGTGGAGGGATCAGCCCCAGCATTTT.

The chain recombines TRBV15 with TRBJ1-2; D call uncertain. Between the trimmed V and J ends, which lost 5 bases and 8 bases, there was a span of 12 bases. The CDR3 runs 12 residues. Looked up from germline, CDR1 is LNHNV and CDR2 is YYDKDF (reference sequence). The CDR3 DNA is TGTGCCACCAGCCCAAGCCTGCGGGGCTACACCTTC. Translated, it gives CATSPSLRGYTF.

CDR3 DNA sequence: TGTGCCTGGAGGACAATAGCGGGTGAGCAGTTCTTC. Translation: CAWRTIAGEQFF. This chain connects TRBV30 to TRBJ2-1; 7 nucleotides line up with TRBD2. The V and J ends lost 3 bases and 9 bases, in that order; junction bases with no gene match: 5. Germline-derived CDR1 and CDR2 are GTSNPN and SVGIG (reference sequence). This CDR3 has 12 residues.

The rearrangement uses TRBV6-5 and TRBJ1-1; D gene uncertain. With 0 bases removed from V and 5 bases from J, the gap between germline ends came to 7 bases. CDR1 is MNHEY, CDR2 SVGAGI, per germline. The CDR3 length is 13 residues. The CDR3, as DNA: TGTGCCAGCAGTTACTCGAGAAGGACTGAAGCTTTCTTT. It codes for CASSYSRRTEAFF.

The J gene is TRBJ2-2, the V gene TRBV6-5, with a weak D call TRBD1 (7 bases). V shed 6 bases and J shed 6 bases, with 14 bases lying between them. Looked up from germline, CDR1 is MNHEY and CDR2 is SVGAGI. The CDR3 contains 14 residues. CDR3 in amino acids: CASRAGTEAGELFF. As DNA, the CDR3 is TGTGCCAGCAGGGCGGGGACAGAAGCCGGGGAGCTGTTTTTT.

This clone was recorded once. This chain joins TRBV6-6 and TRBJ1-6, with 10 bases lining up with TRBD1. CDR1 MNHNY and CDR2 SVGAGI come from the germline V gene (reference sequence). J was trimmed by 7 bases and V by 7 bases; bases with no gene match: 10. The CDR3 spans 16 residues. The CDR3 region has the DNA TGTGCCAGCACCCTAGAGGGACAGGGGCGCAATTCACCCCTCCACTTT. This codes for CASTLEGQGRNSPLHF.

The chain combines TRBV6-6 with TRBJ1-4; 12 bases agree with TRBD1. V was pared by 6 bases and J by 8 bases, with 10 bases of the junction left unmatched. The germline gives CDR1 MNHNY, CDR2 SVGAGI (reference sequence). CDR3 size: 16 residues. The CDR3 sequence: CASSPGQGAWGEKLFF. As DNA, the CDR3 is TGTGCCAGCAGCCCGGGACAGGGGGCATGGGGGGAAAAACTGTTTTTT.